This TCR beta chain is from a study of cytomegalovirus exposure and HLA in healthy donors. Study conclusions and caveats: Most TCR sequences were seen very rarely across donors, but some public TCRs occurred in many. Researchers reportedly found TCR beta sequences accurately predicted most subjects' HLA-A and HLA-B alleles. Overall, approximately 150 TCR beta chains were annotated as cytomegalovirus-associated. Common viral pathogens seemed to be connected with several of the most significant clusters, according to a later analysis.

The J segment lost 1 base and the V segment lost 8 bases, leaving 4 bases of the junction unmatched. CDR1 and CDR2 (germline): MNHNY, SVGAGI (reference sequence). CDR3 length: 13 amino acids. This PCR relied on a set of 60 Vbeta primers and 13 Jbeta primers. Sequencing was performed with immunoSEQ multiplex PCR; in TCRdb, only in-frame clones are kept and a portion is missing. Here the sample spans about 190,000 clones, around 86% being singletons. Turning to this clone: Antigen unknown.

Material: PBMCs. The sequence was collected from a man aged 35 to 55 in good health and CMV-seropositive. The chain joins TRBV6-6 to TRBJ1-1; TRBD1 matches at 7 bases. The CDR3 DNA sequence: TGTGCCAGCGTGAGGACAGGGAACACTGAAGCTTTCTTT. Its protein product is CASVRTGNTEAFF.